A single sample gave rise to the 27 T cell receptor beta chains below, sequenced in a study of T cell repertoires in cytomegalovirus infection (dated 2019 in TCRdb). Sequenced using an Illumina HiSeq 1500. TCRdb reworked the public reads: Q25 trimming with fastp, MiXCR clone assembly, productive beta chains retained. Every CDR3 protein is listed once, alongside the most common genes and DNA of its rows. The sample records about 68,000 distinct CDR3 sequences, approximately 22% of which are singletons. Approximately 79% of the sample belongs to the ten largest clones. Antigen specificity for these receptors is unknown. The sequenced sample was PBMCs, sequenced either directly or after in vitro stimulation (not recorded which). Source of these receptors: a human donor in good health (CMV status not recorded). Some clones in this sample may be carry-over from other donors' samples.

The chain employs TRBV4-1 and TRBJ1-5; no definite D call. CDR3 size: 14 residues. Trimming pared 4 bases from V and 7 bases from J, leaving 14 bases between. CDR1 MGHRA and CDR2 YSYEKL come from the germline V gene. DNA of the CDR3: TGCGCCAGCAGCCGGCGGTGGACCGGGCAGCCCCAGCATTTT. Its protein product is CASSRRWTGQPQHF.

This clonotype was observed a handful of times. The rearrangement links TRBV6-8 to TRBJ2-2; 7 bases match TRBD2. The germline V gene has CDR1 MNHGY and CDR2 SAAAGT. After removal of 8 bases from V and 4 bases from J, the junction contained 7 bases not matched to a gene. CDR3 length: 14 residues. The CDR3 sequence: CASLPGRVTGELFF. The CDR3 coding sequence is TGTGCCAGCTTACCGGGGAGGGTCACCGGGGAGCTGTTTTTT.

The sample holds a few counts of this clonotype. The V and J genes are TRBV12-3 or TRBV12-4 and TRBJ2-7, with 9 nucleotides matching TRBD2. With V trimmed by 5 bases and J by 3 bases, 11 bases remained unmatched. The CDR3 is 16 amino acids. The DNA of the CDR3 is TGTGCCAGCAGTCCGGGACTAGCTCCGAGGGGCTACGAGCAGTACTTC. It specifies CASSPGLAPRGYEQYF.

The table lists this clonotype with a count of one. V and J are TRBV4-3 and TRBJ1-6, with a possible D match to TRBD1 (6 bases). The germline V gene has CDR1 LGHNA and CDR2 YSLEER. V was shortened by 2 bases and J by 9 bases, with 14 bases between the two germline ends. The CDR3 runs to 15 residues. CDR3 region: CASSQSQGLGSPLHF. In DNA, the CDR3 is TGCGCCAGCAGCCAAAGTCAGGGGTTGGGTTCACCCCTCCACTTT.

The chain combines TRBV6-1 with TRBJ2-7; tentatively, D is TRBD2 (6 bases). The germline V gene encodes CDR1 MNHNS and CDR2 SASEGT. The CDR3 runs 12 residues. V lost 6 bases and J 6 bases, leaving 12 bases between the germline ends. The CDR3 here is CASSPGLGEQYV. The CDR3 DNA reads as TGTGCCAGCAGCCCGGGACTTGGCGAGCAGTACGTC.

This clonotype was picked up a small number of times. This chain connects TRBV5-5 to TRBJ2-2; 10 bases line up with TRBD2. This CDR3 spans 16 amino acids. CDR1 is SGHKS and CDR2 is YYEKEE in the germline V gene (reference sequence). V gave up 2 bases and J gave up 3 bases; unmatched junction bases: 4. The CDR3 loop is CASSFLLAGDTGELFF. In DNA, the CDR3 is TGTGCCAGCAGCTTTCTCCTAGCGGGAGACACCGGGGAGCTGTTTTTT.

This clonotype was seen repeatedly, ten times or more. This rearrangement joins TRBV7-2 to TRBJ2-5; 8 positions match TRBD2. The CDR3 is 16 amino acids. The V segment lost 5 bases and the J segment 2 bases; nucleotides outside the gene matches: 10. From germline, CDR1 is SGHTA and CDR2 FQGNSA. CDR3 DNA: TGTGCCAGCAGCACTCGGGGGGGGGAAGTGCAAGAGACCCAGTACTTC. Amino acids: CASSTRGGEVQETQYF.

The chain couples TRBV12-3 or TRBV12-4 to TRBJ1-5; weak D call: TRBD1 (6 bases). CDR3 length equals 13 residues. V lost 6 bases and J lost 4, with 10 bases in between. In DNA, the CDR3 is TGTGCCAGCAGCCCACAGGGTAATCAGCCCCAGCATTTT. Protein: CASSPQGNQPQHF.

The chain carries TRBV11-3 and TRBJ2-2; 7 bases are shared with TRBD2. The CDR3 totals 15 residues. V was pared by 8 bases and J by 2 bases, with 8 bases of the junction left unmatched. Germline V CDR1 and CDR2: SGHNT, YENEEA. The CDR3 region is CASGTGTTNTGELFF. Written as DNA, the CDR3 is TGTGCCAGCGGTACCGGGACTACCAACACCGGGGAGCTGTTTTTT.

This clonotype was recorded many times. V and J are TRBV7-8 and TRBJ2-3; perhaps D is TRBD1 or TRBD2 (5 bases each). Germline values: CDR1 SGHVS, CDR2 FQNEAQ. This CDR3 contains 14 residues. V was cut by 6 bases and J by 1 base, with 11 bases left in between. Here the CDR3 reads CASRRDPRTDTQYF. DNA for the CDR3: TGTGCCAGCAGACGGGACCCACGCACAGATACGCAGTATTTT.

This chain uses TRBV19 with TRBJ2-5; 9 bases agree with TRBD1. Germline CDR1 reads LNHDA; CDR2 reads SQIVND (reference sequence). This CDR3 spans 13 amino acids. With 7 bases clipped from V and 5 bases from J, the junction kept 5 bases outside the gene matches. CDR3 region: CASNYRGQETQYF. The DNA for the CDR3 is TGTGCCAGTAATTACAGGGGGCAGGAGACCCAGTACTTC. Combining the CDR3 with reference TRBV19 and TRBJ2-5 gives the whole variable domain DGGITQSPKYLFRKEGQNVTLSCEQNLNHDAMYWYRQDPGQGLRLIYYSQIVNDFQKGDIAEGYSVSREKKESFPLTVTSAQKNPTAFYLCASNYRGQETQYFGPGTRLLVL.

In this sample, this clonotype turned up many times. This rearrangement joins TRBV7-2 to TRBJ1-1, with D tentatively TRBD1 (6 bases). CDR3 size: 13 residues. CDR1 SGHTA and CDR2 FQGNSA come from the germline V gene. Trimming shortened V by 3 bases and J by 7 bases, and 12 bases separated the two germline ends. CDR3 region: CASSFSWTDEAFF. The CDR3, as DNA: TGTGCCAGCAGCTTTAGTTGGACAGATGAAGCTTTCTTT.

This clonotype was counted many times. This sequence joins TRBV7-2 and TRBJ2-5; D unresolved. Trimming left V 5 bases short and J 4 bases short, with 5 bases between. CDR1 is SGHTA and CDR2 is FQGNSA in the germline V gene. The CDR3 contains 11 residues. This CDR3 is CASSITETQYF. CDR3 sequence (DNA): TGTGCCAGCAGCATCACAGAGACCCAGTACTTC.

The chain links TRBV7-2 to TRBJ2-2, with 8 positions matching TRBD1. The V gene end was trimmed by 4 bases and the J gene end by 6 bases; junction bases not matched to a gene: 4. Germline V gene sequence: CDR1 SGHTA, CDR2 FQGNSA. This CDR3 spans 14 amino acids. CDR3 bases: TGTGCCAGCAGCTACAAACAGGGGGCCGGGGAGCTGTTTTTT. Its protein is CASSYKQGAGELFF.

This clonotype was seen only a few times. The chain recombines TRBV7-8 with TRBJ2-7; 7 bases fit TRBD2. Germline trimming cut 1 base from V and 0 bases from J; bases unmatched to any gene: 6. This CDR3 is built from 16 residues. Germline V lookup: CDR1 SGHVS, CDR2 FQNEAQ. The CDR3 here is CASSLGVAGSSYEQYV. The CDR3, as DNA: TGTGCCAGCAGCTTAGGGGTAGCGGGCAGCTCCTACGAGCAGTACGTC.

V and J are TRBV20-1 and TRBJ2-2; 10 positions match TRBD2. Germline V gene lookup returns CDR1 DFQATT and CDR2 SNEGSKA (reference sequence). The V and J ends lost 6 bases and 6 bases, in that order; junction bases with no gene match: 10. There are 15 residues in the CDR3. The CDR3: CSARLAGGWAGELFF. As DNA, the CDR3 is TGCAGTGCCCGACTAGCGGGTGGTTGGGCCGGGGAGCTGTTTTTT.

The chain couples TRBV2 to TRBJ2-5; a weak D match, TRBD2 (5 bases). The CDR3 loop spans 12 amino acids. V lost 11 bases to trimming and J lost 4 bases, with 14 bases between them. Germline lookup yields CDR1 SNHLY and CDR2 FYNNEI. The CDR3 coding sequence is TGTGCCGACCGCCGGGATGGAGAGACCCAGTACTTC. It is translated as CADRRDGETQYF.

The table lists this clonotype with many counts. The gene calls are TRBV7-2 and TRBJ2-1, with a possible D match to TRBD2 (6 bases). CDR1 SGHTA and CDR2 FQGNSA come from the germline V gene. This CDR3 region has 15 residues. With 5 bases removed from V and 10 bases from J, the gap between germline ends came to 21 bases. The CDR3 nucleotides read TGTGCCAGCAGCCCGGGACTGACTGTCCAGCGGGAGCAGTTCTTC. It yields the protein CASSPGLTVQREQFF. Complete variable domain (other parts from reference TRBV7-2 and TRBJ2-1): GAGVSQSPSNKVTEKGKDVELRCDPISGHTALYWYRQSLGQGLEFLIYFQGNSAPDKSGLPSDRFSAERTGGSVSTLTIQRTQQEDSAVYLCASSPGLTVQREQFFGPGTRLTVL.

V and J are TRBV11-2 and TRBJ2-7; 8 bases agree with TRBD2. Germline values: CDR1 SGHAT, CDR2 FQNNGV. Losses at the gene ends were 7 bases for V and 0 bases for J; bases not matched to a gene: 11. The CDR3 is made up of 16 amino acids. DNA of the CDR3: TGTGCCAGCACCCCTCCTAGCGGGCTTAGCTCCTACGAGCAGTACTTC. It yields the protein CASTPPSGLSSYEQYF.

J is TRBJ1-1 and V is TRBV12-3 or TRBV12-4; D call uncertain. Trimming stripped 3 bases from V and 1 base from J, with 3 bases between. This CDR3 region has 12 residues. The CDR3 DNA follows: TGTGCCAGCAGTTTTCGGAACACTGAAGCTTTCTTT. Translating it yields CASSFRNTEAFF.

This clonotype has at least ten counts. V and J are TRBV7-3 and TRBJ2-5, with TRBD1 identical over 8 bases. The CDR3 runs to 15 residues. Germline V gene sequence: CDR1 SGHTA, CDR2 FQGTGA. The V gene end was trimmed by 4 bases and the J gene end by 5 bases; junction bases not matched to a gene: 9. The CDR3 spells CASSSQGASGETQYF. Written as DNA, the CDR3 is TGTGCCAGCAGCTCCCAGGGGGCCTCTGGGGAGACCCAGTACTTC.

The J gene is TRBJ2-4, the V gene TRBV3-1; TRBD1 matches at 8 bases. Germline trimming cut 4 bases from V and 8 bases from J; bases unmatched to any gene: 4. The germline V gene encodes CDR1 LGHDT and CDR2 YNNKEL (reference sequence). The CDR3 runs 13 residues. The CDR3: CASSPGGRYIQYF. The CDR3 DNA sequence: TGTGCCAGCAGCCCAGGGGGCCGGTACATTCAGTACTTC.

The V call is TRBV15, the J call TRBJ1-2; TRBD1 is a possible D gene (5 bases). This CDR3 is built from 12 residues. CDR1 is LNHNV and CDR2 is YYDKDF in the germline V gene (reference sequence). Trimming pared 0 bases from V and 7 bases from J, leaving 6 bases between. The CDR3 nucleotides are TGTGCCACCAGCAGAGATAGGGGTGGCTACACCTTC. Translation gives CATSRDRGGYTF.

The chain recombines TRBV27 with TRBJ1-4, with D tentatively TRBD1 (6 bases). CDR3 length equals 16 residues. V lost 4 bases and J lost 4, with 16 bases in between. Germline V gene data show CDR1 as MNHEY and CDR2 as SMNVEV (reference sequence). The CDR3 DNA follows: TGTGCCAGCAGTTCCCGGACAGCCTTGTTTAATGAAAAACTGTTTTTT. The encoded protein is CASSSRTALFNEKLFF.

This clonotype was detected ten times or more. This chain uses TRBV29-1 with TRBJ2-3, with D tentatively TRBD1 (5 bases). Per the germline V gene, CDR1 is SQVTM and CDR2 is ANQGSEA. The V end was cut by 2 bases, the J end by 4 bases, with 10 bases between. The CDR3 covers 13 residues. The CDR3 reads CSVESQGPDTQYF. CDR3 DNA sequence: TGCAGCGTTGAAAGTCAGGGTCCAGATACGCAGTATTTT.

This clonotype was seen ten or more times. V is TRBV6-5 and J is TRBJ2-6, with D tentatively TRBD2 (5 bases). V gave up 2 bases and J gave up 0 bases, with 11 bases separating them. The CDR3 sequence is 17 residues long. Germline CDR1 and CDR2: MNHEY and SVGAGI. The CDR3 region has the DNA TGTGCCAGCAGTTACGGACGGGGAAGCTCTGGGGCCAACGTCCTGACTTTC. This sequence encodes CASSYGRGSSGANVLTF.

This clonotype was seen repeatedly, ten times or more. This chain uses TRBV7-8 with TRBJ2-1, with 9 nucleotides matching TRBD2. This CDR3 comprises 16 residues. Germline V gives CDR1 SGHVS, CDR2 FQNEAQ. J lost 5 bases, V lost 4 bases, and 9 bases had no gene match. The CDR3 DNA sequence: TGTGCCAGCAGCTCCGTGGAAGCGGGAGGCGACAATGAGCAGTTCTTC. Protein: CASSSVEAGGDNEQFF.